This TCR beta chain appears in the sequencing data of a study of T cells in Graves' hyperthyroidism and ophthalmopathy. Study in general: Blood was drawn when the patient was first diagnosed and still untreated.

J gave up 6 bases and V 2 bases, and 7 bases lay outside the gene matches. Germline loops: CDR1 SGHTA, CDR2 FQGTGA. This CDR3 region has 15 residues. TCR beta CDR3 regions were amplified from RNA transcripts. The TCR CDR3 first-round RT-PCR relied on the HTBI primer set. TCRdb passed the multiplex PCR reads through MiXCR, listing each CDR3 protein once. The data hold about 320,000 distinct CDR3 sequences, with around 17% observed a single time. No progression to ophthalmopathy during 18 months of follow-up defined stable disease. Hyperthyroidism patients were newly diagnosed, had disease duration under 2 months, and were aged 18 to 65 years. Study-wide points: Most clonotypes that expanded in the thyroid above 0.001 also showed up in blood.

This clonotype has a count of ten or more. The antigen is undetermined. The sequencing sample was made of blood. This rearrangement joins TRBV7-3 to TRBJ2-1; TRBD1 matches at 7 bases. The clonotype comes from a man under 40 with Graves' hyperthyroidism. The CDR3 sequence is CASSLGTGVANEQFF. DNA of the CDR3: TGTGCCAGCAGCTTAGGTACAGGGGTGGCCAATGAGCAGTTCTTC.